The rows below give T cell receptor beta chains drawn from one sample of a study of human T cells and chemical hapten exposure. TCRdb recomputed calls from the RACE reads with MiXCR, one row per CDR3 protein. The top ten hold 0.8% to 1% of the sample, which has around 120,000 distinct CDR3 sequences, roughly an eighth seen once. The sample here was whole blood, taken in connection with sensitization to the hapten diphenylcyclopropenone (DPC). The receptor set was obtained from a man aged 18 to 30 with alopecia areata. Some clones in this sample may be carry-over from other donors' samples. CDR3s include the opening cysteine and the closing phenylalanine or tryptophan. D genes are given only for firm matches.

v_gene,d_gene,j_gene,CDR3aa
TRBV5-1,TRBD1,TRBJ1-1,CASSYQRQGATEAFF
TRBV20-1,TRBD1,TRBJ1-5,CSASANRNGGQGSNQPQHF
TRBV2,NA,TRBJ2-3,CASRAGPPDTQYF
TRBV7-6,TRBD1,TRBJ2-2,CASSPMTGLNTGELFF
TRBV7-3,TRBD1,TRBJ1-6,CASSPSRRGQGYSPLHF
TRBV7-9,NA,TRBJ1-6,CASSRDDVGSPLHF
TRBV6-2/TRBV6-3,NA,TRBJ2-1,CASSPLATSLSSNEQFF
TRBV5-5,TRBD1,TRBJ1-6,CASSEFPRGQGRNSPLHF
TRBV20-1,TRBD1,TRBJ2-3,CSATKTGIGATDTQYF
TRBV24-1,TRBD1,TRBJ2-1,CATSTEQGWNEQFF
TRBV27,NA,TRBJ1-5,CASKGLQGQPQHF
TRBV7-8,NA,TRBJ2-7,CASSLVSQYEQYF
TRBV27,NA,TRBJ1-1,CASSPRTVVNTEAFF
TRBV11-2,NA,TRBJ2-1,CASSLVRGRNNEQFF
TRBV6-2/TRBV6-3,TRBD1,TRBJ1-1,CATKESGGQAEAFF
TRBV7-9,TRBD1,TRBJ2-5,CASSQPTGAQETQYF
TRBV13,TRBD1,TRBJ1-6,CASSDRTGEYNSPLHF
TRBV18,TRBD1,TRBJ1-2,CASSPGQGEDYGYTF
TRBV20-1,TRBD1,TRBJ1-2,CSARGTGPYTF
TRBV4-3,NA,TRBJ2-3,CASSQDSGIGDTQYF
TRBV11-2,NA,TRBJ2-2,CASTKGGSGELFF
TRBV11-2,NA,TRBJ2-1,CASSPYRGGYNEQFF
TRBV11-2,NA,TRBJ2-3,CASSLVRGLTDTQYF
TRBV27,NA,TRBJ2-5,CASSLSGLLPQETQYF
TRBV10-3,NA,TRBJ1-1,CAISQTGQNTEAFF